This TCR beta chain stems from a study of blood T cell repertoires in COVID-19. This clone came up once. In the original analysis: Reference gene primer amplification gave estimated nucleated cell counts. Profiling relied on immunoSEQ multiplex PCR, and the TCRdb table lists in-frame clones only, not all of them. For V, J and clone size, that table is used; D and trimming come from the DNA. The sample holds 270,000 or so clones, approximately 88% seen once. CDR3 length: 19 residues. J lost 0 bases, V lost 3 bases, and 14 bases had no gene match. Germline CDR1 reads SGHTS; CDR2 reads YDEGEE. The chain recombines TRBV5-8 with TRBJ2-7; 11 bases fit TRBD2. This TCR was sampled from a middle-aged woman who had recovered from COVID-19. Sequenced input: peripheral blood. CDR3 DNA sequence: TGTGCCAGCAGCTCCGGGACTAGCGGAGATATTACCAGCTCCTACGAGCAGTACTTC. As protein: CASSSGTSGDITSSYEQYF.